This T cell receptor beta chain was observed in a study of blood T cells in healthy people across ages. Findings and caveats of the study: Not knowing donor CMV status may have confounded expanded clonotype changes.

Trimming shortened V by 1 base and J by 0 bases, and 7 bases separated the two germline ends. Germline V gene data show CDR1 as SEHNR and CDR2 as FQNEAQ (reference sequence). The CDR3 loop spans 16 amino acids. A sample-barcoded 5' primer and a J-beta primer mix were used in a second PCR of roughly 7 to 12 cycles. Each CDR3 protein gets one entry after TCRdb re-called the 5' RACE reads with MiXCR. The data hold about 1,000,000 distinct CDR3 sequences, with more than 40% observed a single time. This clonotype appeared many times. Its antigen remains unidentified. The V and J genes are TRBV7-9 and TRBJ2-6, with D unclear. Sequencing input: blood. The source of this sequence is a woman aged 60-70 years in good health. The DNA for the CDR3 is TGTGCCAGCAGCTTAGTAGTGGGCTCTGGGGCCAACGTCCTGACTTTC. This encodes CASSLVVGSGANVLTF.